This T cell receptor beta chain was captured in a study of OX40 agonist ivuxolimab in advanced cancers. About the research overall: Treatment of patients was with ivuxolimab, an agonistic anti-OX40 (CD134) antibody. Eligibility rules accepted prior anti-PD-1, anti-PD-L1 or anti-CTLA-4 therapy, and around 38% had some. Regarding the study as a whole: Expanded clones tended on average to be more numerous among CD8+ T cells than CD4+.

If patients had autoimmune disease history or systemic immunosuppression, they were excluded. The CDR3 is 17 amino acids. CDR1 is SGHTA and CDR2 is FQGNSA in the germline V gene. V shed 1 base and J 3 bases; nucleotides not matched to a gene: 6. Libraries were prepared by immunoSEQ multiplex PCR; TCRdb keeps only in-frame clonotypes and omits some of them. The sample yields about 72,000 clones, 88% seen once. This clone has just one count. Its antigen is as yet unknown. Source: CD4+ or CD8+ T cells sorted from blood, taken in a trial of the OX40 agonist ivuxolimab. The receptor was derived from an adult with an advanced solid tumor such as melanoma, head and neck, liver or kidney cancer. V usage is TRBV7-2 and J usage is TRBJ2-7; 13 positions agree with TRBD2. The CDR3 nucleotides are TGTGCCAGCAGCTTAGGAGGTTGGACTAGCGGGAGCTACGAGCAGTACTTC. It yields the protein CASSLGGWTSGSYEQYF.